This TCR beta chain was sequenced in a study of blood T cell repertoires in COVID-19 (dated by TCRdb to the early 2020s). At the level of the whole study: The collaborator samples originated in the United States, Italy and Spain and spanned the acute and convalescent phases of COVID-19. The material from the prospective study consisted of cDNA or gDNA derived from T cells, B-cell-depleted T cells, or PBMCs. The dataset comprised deeply sampled blood TCRbeta repertoires from subjects exposed to, actively infected with, or recovered from COVID-19. A freely available public database, intended as a resource for researchers studying the immune response to SARS-CoV-2, is where the repertoires were released. Samples were obtained from the ongoing ImmuneRACE study (first 160 participants) and from about 1,300 subjects provided by 6 global collaborators. A de-identified subject ID, COVID-19 status, age in years and sex were almost always included in the sample metadata. Where available, HLA class I and class II types were obtained from metadata supplied by the sample provider rather than from assay-based typing. The investigation overall reported the following: The amount of clinical and demographic metadata varied by source and participant and was provided uncurated.

The immunoSEQ Assay, a bias-controlled multiplex PCR, was used to amplify TCRbeta CDR3 regions from genomic DNA. In the authors' own workflow: The number of nucleated cells in each sample was estimated from the amplification of reference gene primers within the assay. To quantify the absolute abundance of each unique TCRbeta CDR3 rearrangement, sequence reads were collapsed and filtered. For each sample, productive Simpson clonality was calculated as the square root of Simpson's diversity index over productive rearrangements. TCRdb stores this immuneACCESS table with in-frame sequences only. Part of the clones is absent; in the studies checked, under half of the shortfall reflects unresolved V genes, and no reason is known for the rest. V and J calls and clone size are as listed in that table; D and trimming were resolved from the DNA. This sample gives some 290,000 clones in total; 70% to 90% of them show up just once. The ten top clones hold about 3.6% of the sample.

Based on the germline V gene (reference sequence), the CDR1 and CDR2 sequences are SGHNT and YYREEE. From the cysteine through the phenylalanine, the CDR3 covers 14 amino acids. Only CDR3 DNA remains: 42 bases, in frame from the first base. V has 5 bases trimmed and J has 7 bases trimmed; junction bases matching no gene number 5. Collaborating institutions collected whole blood in K2EDTA tubes following their own protocols. For TCRbeta analysis, collaborators shipped samples in one of three forms: frozen whole blood, isolated PBMCs, or DNA extracted from either of those sample types. In its sample, this clone was seen once. No antigen is known for it. No much larger clonotype is one base removed from it; base qualities were not supplied.

Sequenced material: peripheral blood. The receptor comes from a man younger than 35 with active or convalescent COVID-19. The chain uses TRBV5-4 and TRBJ2-1, and TRBD2 matches 11 of the central bases. CDR3 sequence: CASRIAGGRNEQFF. The DNA is as follows: TGTGCCAGCAGGATAGCGGGGGGGCGTAATGAGCAGTTCTTC.